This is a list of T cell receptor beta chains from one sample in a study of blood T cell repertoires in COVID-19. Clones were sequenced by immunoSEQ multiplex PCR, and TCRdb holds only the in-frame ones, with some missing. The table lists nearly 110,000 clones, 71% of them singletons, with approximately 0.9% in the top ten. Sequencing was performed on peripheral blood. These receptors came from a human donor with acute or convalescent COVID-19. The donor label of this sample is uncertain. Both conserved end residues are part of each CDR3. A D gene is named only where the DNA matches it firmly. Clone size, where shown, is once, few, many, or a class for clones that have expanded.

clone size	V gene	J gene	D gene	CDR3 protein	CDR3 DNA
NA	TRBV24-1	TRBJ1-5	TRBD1	CATSDTGGGNQPQHF	TGTGCCACCAGTGATACAGGGGGCGGCAATCAGCCCCAGCATTTT
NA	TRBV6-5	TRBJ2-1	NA	CASSYRESSYNEQFF	TGTGCCAGCAGTTACCGAGAAAGCTCCTACAATGAGCAGTTCTTC
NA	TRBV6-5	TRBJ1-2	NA	CASNPNLGGGYTF	TGTGCCAGCAACCCCAATCTAGGAGGTGGCTACACCTTC
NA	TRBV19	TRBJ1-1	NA	CASSILSDSTNTEAFF	TGTGCCAGTAGTATATTGTCCGACAGTACGAACACTGAAGCTTTCTTT
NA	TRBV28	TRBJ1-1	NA	CASTNGEVGYTEAFF	TGTGCCAGCACCAACGGGGAGGTTGGGTACACTGAAGCTTTCTTT
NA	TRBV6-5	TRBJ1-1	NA	CASSYASGHPRGAFF	TGTGCCAGCAGTTACGCCTCGGGACACCCTAGAGGAGCTTTCTTT
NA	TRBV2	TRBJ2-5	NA	CASSQRQLLQETQYF	TGTGCCAGCAGCCAAAGACAGCTTCTCCAAGAGACCCAGTACTTC
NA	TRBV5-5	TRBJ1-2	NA	CASSLEQASNYGYTF	TGTGCCAGCAGCTTGGAACAGGCCTCTAACTATGGCTACACCTTC
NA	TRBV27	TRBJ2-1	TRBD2	CASSLYLAGSNEQFF	TGTGCCAGCAGTTTATATCTAGCGGGGAGCAATGAGCAGTTCTTC
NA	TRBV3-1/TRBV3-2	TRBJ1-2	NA	CASSQGWRNDGGYTF	TGTGCCAGCAGCCAAGGCTGGCGGAACGACGGTGGCTACACCTTC
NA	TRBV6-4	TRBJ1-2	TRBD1	CASSTGATMIGYTF	TGTGCCAGCAGTACAGGGGCCACTATGATCGGCTACACCTTC
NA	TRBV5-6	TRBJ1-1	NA	CASSTIMGGTEAFF	TGTGCCAGCAGCACTATAATGGGGGGCACTGAAGCTTTCTTT
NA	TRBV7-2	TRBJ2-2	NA	CASSPQDRNTGELFF	TGTGCCAGCAGCCCCCAGGACAGGAACACCGGGGAGCTGTTTTTT
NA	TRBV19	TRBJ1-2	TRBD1	CASSTRSRDRDGGYTF	TGTGCCAGTAGTACTAGGTCCCGGGACAGGGATGGTGGCTACACCTTC
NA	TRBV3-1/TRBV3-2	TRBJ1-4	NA	CASSHLATNEKLFF	TGTGCCAGCAGCCACCTTGCAACTAATGAAAAACTGTTTTTT
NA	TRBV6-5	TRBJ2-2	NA	CASSYSINSAGELFF	TGTGCCAGCAGTTACTCTATCAATTCAGCCGGGGAGCTGTTTTTT
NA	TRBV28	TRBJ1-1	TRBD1	CASSLWQGDTEAFF	TGTGCCAGCAGTTTATGGCAGGGGGACACTGAAGCTTTCTTT
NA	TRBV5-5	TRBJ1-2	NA	CASSPGGGSVYGYTF	TGTGCCAGCAGCCCCGGGGGGGGGTCCGTCTATGGCTACACCTTC
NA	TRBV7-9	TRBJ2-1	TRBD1	CASSLGQGDNEQFF	TGTGCCAGCAGCCTGGGACAGGGGGACAATGAGCAGTTCTTC
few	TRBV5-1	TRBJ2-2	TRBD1	CASSLRGRDTGELFF	TGCGCCAGCAGCTTGAGGGGGCGCGACACCGGGGAGCTGTTTTTT
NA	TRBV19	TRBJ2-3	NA	CATGGRSKDTQYF	TGTGCCACCGGAGGAAGAAGCAAAGATACGCAGTATTTT
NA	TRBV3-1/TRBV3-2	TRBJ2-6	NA	CASSQDWGGPRSGANVLTF	TGTGCCAGCAGCCAAGATTGGGGGGGGCCAAGATCTGGGGCCAACGTCCTGACTTTC
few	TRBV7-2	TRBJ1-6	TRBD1	CASSFRDRGPNSPLHF	TGTGCCAGCAGCTTCCGGGACAGGGGACCTAATTCACCCCTCCACTTT
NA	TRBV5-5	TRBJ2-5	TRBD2	CASSLAGASGGQETQYF	TGTGCCAGCAGCTTGGCCGGGGCTAGCGGGGGCCAAGAGACCCAGTACTTC
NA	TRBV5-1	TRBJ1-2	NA	CASSLGQYYGYTF	TGCGCCAGCAGCTTGGGGCAGTACTATGGCTACACCTTC
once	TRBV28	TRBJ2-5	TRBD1	CASSTYRGHRTQYF	TGTGCCAGCAGTACCTACAGGGGGCATCGGACCCAGTACTTC
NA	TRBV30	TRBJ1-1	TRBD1	CAWRKGTGNTEAFF	TGTGCCTGGAGAAAAGGGACAGGGAACACTGAAGCTTTCTTT
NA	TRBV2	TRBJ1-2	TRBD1	CASSAQGQGLYHF	TGTGCCAGCAGTGCCCAGGGACAGGGGCTATATCACTTC
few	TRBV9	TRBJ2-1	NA	CASSVGDYYNEQFF	TGTGCCAGCAGCGTAGGAGACTACTACAATGAGCAGTTCTTC
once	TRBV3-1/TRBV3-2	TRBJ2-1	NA	CASSLPRGEQFF	TGTGCCAGCAGCCTACCCAGAGGAGAGCAGTTCTTC
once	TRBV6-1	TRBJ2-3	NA	CASSDRSGPTDTQYF	TGTGCCAGCAGTGATAGGAGCGGCCCAACAGATACGCAGTATTTT
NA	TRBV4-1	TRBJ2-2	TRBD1	CASSQSSSGGRGELFF	TGCGCCAGCAGCCAAAGTTCGTCAGGGGGACGTGGGGAGCTGTTTTTT
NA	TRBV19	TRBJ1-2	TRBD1	CASRKETTGADYGYTF	TGTGCCAGTAGAAAGGAAACGACAGGGGCGGACTATGGCTACACCTTC
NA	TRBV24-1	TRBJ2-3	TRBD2	CATGGGTDTQYF	TGTGCCACCGGCGGGGGGACAGATACGCAGTATTTT
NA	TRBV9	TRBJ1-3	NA	CASSAGAGNTIYF	TGTGCCAGCAGCGCAGGGGCAGGAAACACCATATATTTT
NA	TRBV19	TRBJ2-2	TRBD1	CASSIIRRGPGELFF	TGTGCCAGTAGTATAATACGCAGGGGGCCTGGGGAGCTGTTTTTT
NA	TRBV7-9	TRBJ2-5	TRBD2	CASSSLRGLAGQETQYF	TGTGCCAGCAGCTCCTTACGGGGACTAGCGGGACAAGAGACCCAGTACTTC
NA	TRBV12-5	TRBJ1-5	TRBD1	CASGGGQKNQPQHF	TGTGCTAGTGGGGGGGGACAGAAAAATCAGCCCCAGCATTTT
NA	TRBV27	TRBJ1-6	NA	CASSLGGFEGNSPLHF	TGTGCCAGCAGTTTAGGCGGGTTCGAAGGGAATTCACCCCTCCACTTT
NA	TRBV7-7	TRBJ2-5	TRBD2	CASSYGTSGVETQYF	TGTGCCAGCAGCTACGGGACTAGCGGGGTGGAGACCCAGTACTTC
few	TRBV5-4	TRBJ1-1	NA	CASSLVGGHTEAFF	TGTGCCAGCAGCTTGGTGGGGGGGCACACTGAAGCTTTCTTT
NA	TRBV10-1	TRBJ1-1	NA	CASSGHINTEAFF	TGCGCCAGCAGTGGACACATAAACACTGAAGCTTTCTTT
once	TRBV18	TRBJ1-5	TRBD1	CASSRTGEGNQPQHF	TGTGCCAGCTCGCGGACAGGGGAGGGCAATCAGCCCCAGCATTTT
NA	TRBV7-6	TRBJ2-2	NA	CASARGGYNTGELFF	TGTGCCAGCGCGAGGGGGGGCTATAACACCGGGGAGCTGTTTTTT
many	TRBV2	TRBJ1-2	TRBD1	CASRVRDSSYGYTF	TGTGCCAGCAGGGTCCGGGACAGCAGCTATGGCTACACCTTC
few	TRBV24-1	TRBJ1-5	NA	CATSDRGVQPQHF	TGTGCCACCAGTGACCGCGGGGTTCAGCCCCAGCATTTT
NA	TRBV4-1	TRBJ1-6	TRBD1	CASSQVGGYSPLHF	TGCGCCAGCAGCCAAGTAGGGGGCTATTCACCCCTCCACTTT
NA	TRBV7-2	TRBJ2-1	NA	CASSSIASYNEQFF	TGTGCCAGCAGCTCCATTGCGTCCTACAATGAGCAGTTCTTC